Listed below are T cell receptor beta chains from one sample, sequenced in a study of cytomegalovirus exposure and HLA in healthy donors. The assay was immunoSEQ multiplex PCR, and TCRdb's table has in-frame clones only and misses some. The sample includes about 190,000 clones, over 65% of them seen just once. The material sequenced was PBMCs. The receptors derive from a man younger than 35 in good health and CMV-seropositive. Both conserved end residues are part of each CDR3. A D gene is named only where the DNA matches it firmly. The size entry is marked missing in some rows and otherwise reads once, few, many or a size class.

J gene,D gene,clone size,V gene,CDR3 protein,CDR3 DNA
TRBJ2-7,-,many,TRBV7-9,CASRLGASYEQYF,TGTGCCAGCAGACTCGGTGCCTCCTACGAGCAGTACTTC
TRBJ2-7,TRBD2,-,TRBV7-2,CASSSGLGVSHEQYF,TGTGCCAGCAGCTCAGGACTAGGGGTCTCACACGAGCAGTACTTC
TRBJ2-7,-,-,TRBV5-1,CASSLEMGGGAYEQYF,TGCGCCAGCAGCTTGGAAATGGGCGGAGGGGCCTACGAGCAGTACTTC
TRBJ1-5,-,-,TRBV2,CASRTGNQPQHF,TGTGCCAGCAGAACAGGGAATCAGCCCCAGCATTTT
TRBJ2-2,TRBD1,few,TRBV7-2,CASSLGTATNTGELFF,TGTGCCAGCAGCCTCGGGACAGCTACGAACACCGGGGAGCTGTTTTTT
TRBJ2-1,TRBD2,-,TRBV19,CASSFALGGNEQFF,TGTGCCAGTAGTTTCGCCCTGGGAGGGAATGAGCAGTTCTTC
TRBJ2-1,-,-,TRBV9,CASSVESGIYHEQFF,TGTGCCAGCAGCGTAGAATCCGGGATTTATCATGAGCAGTTCTTC
TRBJ1-2,TRBD1,many,TRBV7-8,CASSSSGTGGKGYTF,TGTGCCAGCAGCTCGTCCGGGACAGGGGGTAAAGGCTACACCTTC
TRBJ2-1,TRBD2,once,TRBV9,CASTIAGDANEQFF,TGTGCCAGCACCATAGCGGGAGATGCCAATGAGCAGTTCTTC
TRBJ2-3,-,-,TRBV7-3,CASSLRSDTQYF,TGTGCCAGCAGCTTACGTTCGGATACGCAGTATTTT
TRBJ2-7,-,-,TRBV7-8,CASSLLSSAYEQYF,TGTGCCAGCAGCTTACTAAGTTCTGCCTACGAGCAGTACTTC
TRBJ2-6,-,once,TRBV5-1,CASSPRFGGQRGGANVLTF,TGCGCCAGCAGCCCCCGCTTCGGGGGTCAGCGCGGTGGGGCCAACGTCCTGACTTTC
TRBJ2-7,TRBD1,-,TRBV27,CASSFIDRAYEQYF,TGTGCCAGCAGTTTCATAGACAGGGCCTACGAGCAGTACTTC
TRBJ2-7,-,-,TRBV4-2,CASSQDSYAGTYEQYF,TGTGCCAGCAGCCAAGACTCCTATGCGGGCACCTACGAGCAGTACTTC
TRBJ2-3,TRBD2,once,TRBV4-2,CASSQDLLGTSGLELESTDTQYF,TGTGCCAGCAGCCAAGATCTTCTAGGGACTAGCGGGCTAGAACTGGAGAGCACAGATACGCAGTATTTT
TRBJ2-5,-,-,TRBV7-3,CASSAELQETQYF,TGTGCCAGCAGTGCCGAACTACAAGAGACCCAGTACTTC
TRBJ2-5,TRBD1,-,TRBV5-1,CASSPDRGETQYF,TGCGCCAGCAGCCCGGACAGGGGAGAGACCCAGTACTTC
TRBJ2-3,-,-,TRBV11-2,CASSPRGDTQYF,TGTGCCAGCAGCCCTCGAGGAGATACGCAGTATTTT
TRBJ2-3,-,-,TRBV7-7,CASSSLILYKSTDTQYF,TGTGCCAGCAGCTCCCTTATCTTGTACAAGAGCACAGATACGCAGTATTTT
TRBJ2-7,TRBD2,-,TRBV10-3,CAIRGTSGRAGEQYF,TGTGCCATCAGGGGTACTAGCGGGAGGGCCGGCGAGCAGTACTTC
TRBJ2-3,-,-,TRBV7-7,CASSADRFTDTQYF,TGTGCCAGCAGCGCAGACAGATTCACAGATACGCAGTATTTT
TRBJ2-7,TRBD2,-,TRBV13,CASSLGGGSYEQYF,TGTGCCAGCAGCTTGGGGGGGGGATCCTACGAGCAGTACTTC
TRBJ2-7,TRBD2,-,TRBV30,CAWSGGLAGGPAYEQYF,TGTGCCTGGAGTGGAGGACTAGCGGGAGGGCCGGCCTACGAGCAGTACTTC
TRBJ2-2,TRBD2,-,TRBV30,CAWSLYRGTSGAPGELFF,TGTGCCTGGAGTCTATACCGAGGGACTAGCGGAGCCCCCGGGGAGCTGTTTTTT
TRBJ1-1,-,few,TRBV5-1,CASSPGMGYEAFF,TGCGCCAGCAGCCCCGGGATGGGGTATGAAGCTTTCTTT
TRBJ2-1,-,-,TRBV30,CAWRRESYSYNEQFF,TGTGCCTGGAGACGTGAGTCTTACTCCTACAATGAGCAGTTCTTC
TRBJ2-1,TRBD1,-,TRBV5-1,CASSGGQGGHNEQFF,TGCGCCAGCAGCGGGGGACAGGGGGGTCACAATGAGCAGTTCTTC
TRBJ1-2,-,-,TRBV5-4,CASSFRPGGYGYTF,TGTGCCAGCAGCTTCCGTCCCGGGGGCTATGGCTACACCTTC
TRBJ2-7,TRBD1,-,TRBV19,CASSIPGQGHEQYF,TGTGCCAGTAGTATCCCGGGACAGGGCCACGAGCAGTACTTC
TRBJ1-5,-,-,TRBV11-2,CASSQGTGGNQPQHF,TGTGCCAGCAGCCAAGGAACAGGCGGCAATCAGCCCCAGCATTTT
TRBJ2-7,-,-,TRBV27,CASSLSAPRVGEQYF,TGTGCCAGCAGTTTATCGGCCCCGCGGGTCGGCGAGCAGTACTTC
TRBJ1-1,TRBD1,-,TRBV7-9,CASSHRDRGGSTEAFF,TGTGCCAGCAGCCACCGGGACAGGGGCGGGAGTACTGAAGCTTTCTTT
TRBJ1-4,-,-,TRBV27,CASSFRALAANEKLFF,TGTGCCAGCAGTTTCCGGGCGCTAGCGGCTAATGAAAAACTGTTTTTT
TRBJ1-5,-,-,TRBV7-8,CASSYSGYQPQHF,TGTGCCAGCAGTTATTCAGGGTATCAGCCCCAGCATTTT
TRBJ2-7,TRBD2,-,TRBV2,CASRELLAEYYEQYF,TGTGCCAGCAGGGAGCTCCTAGCGGAGTACTACGAGCAGTACTTC
TRBJ2-5,TRBD2,-,TRBV20-1,CSAIAGQTQYF,TGCAGTGCTATAGCGGGGCAGACCCAGTACTTC
TRBJ2-1,-,-,TRBV5-1,CASLVPPHYNEQFF,TGCGCCAGCTTAGTTCCCCCTCACTACAATGAGCAGTTCTTC
TRBJ1-1,-,-,TRBV5-6,CASSFGHRMNTEAFF,TGTGCCAGCAGCTTCGGACACAGGATGAACACTGAAGCTTTCTTT
TRBJ2-7,-,once,TRBV20-1,CSAPEAYEQYF,TGCAGTGCCCCTGAGGCCTACGAGCAGTACTTC
TRBJ2-7,-,once,TRBV7-9,CASSPLYEQYF,TGTGCCAGCAGCCCCCTATACGAGCAGTACTTC
TRBJ1-2,-,-,TRBV9,CASSPDPQVRGYGYTF,TGTGCCAGCAGCCCGGATCCCCAAGTCAGGGGCTATGGCTACACCTTC